Each of the 13 T cell receptor beta chains below was sequenced from the same sample in a study of T-cell reconstitution after alpha-beta-depleted transplantation in children. During its preparation, the TCRbeta library received unique molecular identifiers. TCRdb ran MiXCR on the PCR reads and lists one entry per CDR3 protein. The sample carries around 250,000 distinct CDR3 sequences, roughly 25% recorded once. Sequencing used PBMCs, obtained before TCRalphabeta/CD19-depleted stem cell transplant. The source of these receptors is a girl under 10 years old with Fanconi anemia, due to receive a stem cell transplant.

Ten or more counts support this clonotype. The chain joins TRBV4-2 to TRBJ2-7; 12 bases are shared with TRBD1. Losses at the gene ends were 3 bases for V and 3 bases for J; bases not matched to a gene: 6. The length of the CDR3 is 16 residues. The germline CDR1 and CDR2 sequences are LGHNA and YNFKEQ. Here the CDR3 reads CASSHGTGGYVYEQYF. As DNA, the CDR3 is TGTGCCAGCAGCCATGGGACAGGGGGCTATGTCTACGAGCAGTACTTC.

This clonotype was counted at least ten times. The rearrangement joins TRBV20-1 to TRBJ2-7, with D unclear. The CDR3 has 13 residues. From germline, CDR1 is DFQATT and CDR2 SNEGSKA (reference sequence). V was trimmed by 5 bases and J by 2 bases, leaving 13 bases between them. DNA of the CDR3: TGCAGTGCTTCAACCGGACCCACCTACGAGCAGTACTTC. This sequence encodes CSASTGPTYEQYF.

In this sample, this clonotype turned up a few times. The V call is TRBV29-1, the J call TRBJ2-5; D remains unclear. The CDR3 has 14 amino acids. CDR1 is SQVTM and CDR2 is ANQGSEA in the germline V gene. V lost 5 bases and J 5 bases, leaving 18 bases between the germline ends. CDR3 amino acids: CSVLDRQVLETQYF. For the CDR3, the DNA is TGCAGCGTTCTGGATAGGCAAGTGTTGGAGACCCAGTACTTC. Variable domain in full (rest from reference TRBV29-1 and TRBJ2-5): SAVISQKPSRDICQRGTSLTIQCQVDSQVTMMFWYRQQPGQSLTLIATANQGSEATYESGFVIDKFPISRPNLTFSTLTVSNMSPEDSSIYLCSVLDRQVLETQYFGPGTRLLVL.

This clonotype was counted at least ten times. The chain recombines TRBV25-1 with TRBJ2-1; D may match TRBD1 or TRBD2 (5 bases each). Trimming took 2 bases from V and 0 from J, leaving 11 bases between them. The CDR3 totals 16 residues. Germline V gives CDR1 MGHDK, CDR2 SYGVNS. The CDR3: CASSEMGDRSYNEQFF. CDR3 in DNA: TGTGCCAGCAGTGAAATGGGGGACCGCTCCTACAATGAGCAGTTCTTC.

The chain uses TRBV7-3 and TRBJ2-2; TRBD1 might be the D (5 bases). This CDR3 comprises 15 residues. Trimming took 3 bases from V and 8 from J, leaving 16 bases between them. Germline V gene data show CDR1 as SGHTA and CDR2 as FQGTGA. This CDR3 is CASSFGAVRPGELFF. CDR3 DNA: TGTGCCAGCAGCTTTGGGGCGGTGCGTCCGGGGGAGCTGTTTTTT.

V usage is TRBV20-1 and J usage is TRBJ2-1; D not certain. Trimming pared 5 bases from V and 0 bases from J, leaving 17 bases between. Germline CDR1 and CDR2: DFQATT and SNEGSKA (reference sequence). This CDR3 comprises 16 residues. The CDR3 loop is CSAYPGRRSSYNEQFF. In nucleotides, the CDR3 is TGCAGTGCTTACCCAGGTCGGCGGTCCTCCTACAATGAGCAGTTCTTC.

The chain uses TRBV11-2 and TRBJ2-7; tentatively, D is TRBD2 (5 bases). V dropped 3 bases and J dropped 7 bases, with 19 bases sitting between them. Germline V CDR1 and CDR2: SGHAT, FQNNGV. This CDR3 region has 15 residues. The CDR3 here is CASSFRAGGSLEQYF. Written as DNA, the CDR3 is TGTGCCAGCAGCTTCCGGGCGGGTGGGTCGTTGGAGCAGTACTTC.

Ten or more counts support this clonotype. The genes are TRBV7-2 and TRBJ2-1, with D maybe TRBD2 (5 bases). Per germline, CDR1 SGHTA and CDR2 FQGNSA. V lost 5 bases to trimming and J lost 6 bases, with 17 bases between them. The CDR3 has 15 residues. CDR3 DNA sequence: TGTGCCAGCAGCCCGGTAGCGTTAGAGGGCAATGAGCAGTTCTTC. Its translation: CASSPVALEGNEQFF.

This clonotype was counted many times. The gene calls are TRBV20-1 and TRBJ2-1, with TRBD2 matching over 10 bases. The CDR3 covers 17 residues. V lost 3 bases and J lost 7; bases outside the gene matches: 15. Germline V gene data show CDR1 as DFQATT and CDR2 as SNEGSKA (reference sequence). CDR3 residues: CSASPLAGATPGNEQFF. The CDR3 DNA is TGCAGTGCTAGCCCTCTAGCGGGAGCGACGCCGGGTAATGAGCAGTTCTTC.

The chain employs TRBV9 and TRBJ2-7, with TRBD2 as a possible D gene (6 bases). Per the germline V gene, CDR1 is SGDLS and CDR2 is YYNGEE. V was cut by 0 bases and J by 3 bases, with 13 bases left in between. The CDR3 runs 15 residues. CDR3: CASSVGGQGGYEQYF. The DNA for the CDR3 is TGTGCCAGCAGCGTAGGGGGTCAGGGAGGCTACGAGCAGTACTTC.

Here the CDR3 DNA reads TGCAGTGCAGGGAGAAATCTTGACAATGAGCAGTTCTTC. Protein sequence: CSAGRNLDNEQFF. The rearrangement uses TRBV20-1 and TRBJ2-1, with TRBD2 as a possible D gene (5 bases). This CDR3 is 13 amino acids long. The V end lost 6 bases, the J end lost 5 bases, and 14 bases lay between the germline ends. Germline loops: CDR1 DFQATT, CDR2 SNEGSKA (reference sequence).

This clonotype has a handful of counts. This chain links TRBV12-3 or TRBV12-4 with TRBJ2-7, with 11 nucleotides matching TRBD2. This CDR3 is built from 15 residues. V was clipped by 6 bases and J by 3 bases; unmatched bases: 7. CDR3 sequence (DNA): TGTGCCAGCAGACCCGGGACTAGCGGACACTACGAGCAGTACTTC. Its protein is CASRPGTSGHYEQYF.

This clonotype was detected only a few times. This rearrangement joins TRBV20-1 to TRBJ2-7, with 10 bases lining up with TRBD1. The CDR3 sequence is 14 residues long. CDR1 is DFQATT and CDR2 is SNEGSKA in the germline V gene (reference sequence). Trimming took 6 bases from V and 5 from J; bases not matched to a gene: 10. CDR3 in DNA: TGCAGTGCCCGGGACAGGGGAGGAGTCCACGAGCAGTACTTC. Amino acids: CSARDRGGVHEQYF.